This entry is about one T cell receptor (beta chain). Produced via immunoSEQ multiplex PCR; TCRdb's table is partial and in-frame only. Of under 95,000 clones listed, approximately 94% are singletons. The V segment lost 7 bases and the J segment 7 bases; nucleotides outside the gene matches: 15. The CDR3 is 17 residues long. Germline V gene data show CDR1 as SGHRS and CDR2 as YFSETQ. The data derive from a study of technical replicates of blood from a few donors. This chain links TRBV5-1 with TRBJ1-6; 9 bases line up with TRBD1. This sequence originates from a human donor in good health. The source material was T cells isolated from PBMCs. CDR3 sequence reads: CASGQGTIRGPNSPLHF. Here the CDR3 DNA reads TGCGCCAGCGGACAGGGGACGATAAGGGGACCGAATTCACCCCTCCACTTT.